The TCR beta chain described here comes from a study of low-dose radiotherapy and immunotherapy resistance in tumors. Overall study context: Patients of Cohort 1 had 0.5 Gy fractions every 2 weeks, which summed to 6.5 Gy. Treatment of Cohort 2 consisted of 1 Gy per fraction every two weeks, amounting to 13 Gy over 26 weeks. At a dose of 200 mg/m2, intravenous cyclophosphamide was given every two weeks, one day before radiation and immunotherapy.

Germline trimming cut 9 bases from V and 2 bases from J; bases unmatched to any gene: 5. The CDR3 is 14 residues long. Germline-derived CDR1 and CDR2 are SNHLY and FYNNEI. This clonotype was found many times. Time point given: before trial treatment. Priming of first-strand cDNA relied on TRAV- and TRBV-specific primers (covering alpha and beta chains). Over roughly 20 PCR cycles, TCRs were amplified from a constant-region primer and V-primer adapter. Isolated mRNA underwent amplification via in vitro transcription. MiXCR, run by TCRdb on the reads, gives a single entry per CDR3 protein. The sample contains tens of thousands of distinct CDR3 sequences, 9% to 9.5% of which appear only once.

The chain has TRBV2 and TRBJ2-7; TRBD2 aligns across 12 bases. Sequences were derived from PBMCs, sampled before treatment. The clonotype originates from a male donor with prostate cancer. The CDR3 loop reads CASSSGRAPYEQYF. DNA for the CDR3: TGTGCCAGTTCTAGCGGGAGGGCTCCCTACGAGCAGTACTTC. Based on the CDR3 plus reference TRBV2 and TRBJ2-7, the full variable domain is EPEVTQTPSHQVTQMGQEVILRCVPISNHLYFYWYRQILGQKVEFLVSFYNNEISEKSEIFDDQFSVERPDGSNFTLKIRSTKLEDSAMYFCASSSGRAPYEQYFGPGTRLTVT.